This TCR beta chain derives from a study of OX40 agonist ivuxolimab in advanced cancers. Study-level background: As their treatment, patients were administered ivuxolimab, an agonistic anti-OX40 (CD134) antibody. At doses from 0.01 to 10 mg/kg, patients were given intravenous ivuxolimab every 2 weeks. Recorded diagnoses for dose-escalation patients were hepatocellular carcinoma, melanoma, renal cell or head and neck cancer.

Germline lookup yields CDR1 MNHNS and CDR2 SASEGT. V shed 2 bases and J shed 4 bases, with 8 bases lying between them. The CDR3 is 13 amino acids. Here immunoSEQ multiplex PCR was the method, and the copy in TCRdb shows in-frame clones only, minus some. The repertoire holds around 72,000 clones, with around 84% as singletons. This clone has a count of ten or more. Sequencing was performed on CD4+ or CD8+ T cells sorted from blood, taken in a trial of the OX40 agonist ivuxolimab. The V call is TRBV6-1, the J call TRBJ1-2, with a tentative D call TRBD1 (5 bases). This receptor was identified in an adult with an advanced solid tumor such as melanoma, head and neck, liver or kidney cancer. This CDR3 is CASSEWGGYGYTF. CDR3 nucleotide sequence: TGTGCCAGCAGTGAATGGGGGGGCTATGGCTACACCTTC.